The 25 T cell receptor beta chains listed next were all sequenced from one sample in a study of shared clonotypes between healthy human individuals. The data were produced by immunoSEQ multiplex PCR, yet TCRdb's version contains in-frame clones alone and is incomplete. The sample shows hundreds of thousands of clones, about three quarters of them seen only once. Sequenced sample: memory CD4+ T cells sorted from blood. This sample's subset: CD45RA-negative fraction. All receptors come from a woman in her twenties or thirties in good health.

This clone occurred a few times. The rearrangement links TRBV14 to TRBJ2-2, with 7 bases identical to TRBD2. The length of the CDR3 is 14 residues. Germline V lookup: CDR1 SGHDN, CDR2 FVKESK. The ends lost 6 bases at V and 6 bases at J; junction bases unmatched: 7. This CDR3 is CASRPVAGAGELFF. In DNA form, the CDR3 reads TGTGCCAGCAGGCCCGTTGCGGGAGCCGGGGAGCTGTTTTTT.

The CDR3 protein is CASSPVGGVTQYF. CDR3 coding DNA: TGTGCCAGCAGCCCAGTTGGGGGTGTGACCCAGTACTTC. The chain links TRBV5-6 to TRBJ2-5; D is possibly TRBD1 or TRBD2 (5 bases each). CDR1 and CDR2 from the germline V gene are SGHDT and YYEEEE. This CDR3 has 13 amino acids. The V and J ends lost 4 bases and 7 bases respectively, with 14 bases between them.

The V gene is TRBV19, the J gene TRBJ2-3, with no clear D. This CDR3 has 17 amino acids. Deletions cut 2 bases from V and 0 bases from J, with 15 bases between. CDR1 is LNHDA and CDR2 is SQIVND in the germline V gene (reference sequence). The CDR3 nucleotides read TGTGCCAGTAGTATAAGCCCCCGCCGCCTTAGCACAGATACGCAGTATTTT. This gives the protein CASSISPRRLSTDTQYF.

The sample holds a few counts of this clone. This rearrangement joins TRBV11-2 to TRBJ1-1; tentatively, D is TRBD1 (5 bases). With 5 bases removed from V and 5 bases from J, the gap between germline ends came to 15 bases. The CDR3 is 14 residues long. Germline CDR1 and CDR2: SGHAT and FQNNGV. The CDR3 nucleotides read TGTGCCAGCAGCCCCGTGGGGGGAAGGACTGAAGCTTTCTTT. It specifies CASSPVGGRTEAFF.

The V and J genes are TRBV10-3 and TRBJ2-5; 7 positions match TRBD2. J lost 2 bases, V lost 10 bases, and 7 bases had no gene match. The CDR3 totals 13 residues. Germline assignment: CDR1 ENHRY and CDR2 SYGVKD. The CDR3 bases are TGTGCCAGAGCTAGCGGACCACAAGAGACCCAGTACTTC. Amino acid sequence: CARASGPQETQYF.

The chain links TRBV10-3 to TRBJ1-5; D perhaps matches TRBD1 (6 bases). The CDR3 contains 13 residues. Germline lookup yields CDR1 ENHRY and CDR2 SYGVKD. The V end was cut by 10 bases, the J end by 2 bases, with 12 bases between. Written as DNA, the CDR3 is TGTGCCACCCGGGGGCCTGGCAATCAGCCCCAGCATTTT. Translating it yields CATRGPGNQPQHF.

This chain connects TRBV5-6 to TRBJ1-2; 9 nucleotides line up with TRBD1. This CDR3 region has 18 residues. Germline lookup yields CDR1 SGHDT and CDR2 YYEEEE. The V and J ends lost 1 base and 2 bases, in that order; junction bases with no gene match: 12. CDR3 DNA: TGTGCCAGCAGCTTGAGGCCGGGACAGGGCCTAATAAACTATGGCTACACCTTC. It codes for CASSLRPGQGLINYGYTF.

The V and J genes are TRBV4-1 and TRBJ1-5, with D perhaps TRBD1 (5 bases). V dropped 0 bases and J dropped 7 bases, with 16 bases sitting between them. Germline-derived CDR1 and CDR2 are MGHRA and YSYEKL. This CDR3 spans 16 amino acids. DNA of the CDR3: TGCGCCAGCAGCCAAGATGGGGCTGGGGGTGGACAGCCCCAGCATTTT. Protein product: CASSQDGAGGGQPQHF.

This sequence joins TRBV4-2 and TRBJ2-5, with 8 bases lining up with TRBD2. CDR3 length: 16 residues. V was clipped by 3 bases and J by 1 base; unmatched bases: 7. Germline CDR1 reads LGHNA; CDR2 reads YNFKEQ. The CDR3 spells CASSQQVAGPQETQYF. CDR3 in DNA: TGTGCCAGCAGCCAGCAAGTAGCGGGGCCCCAAGAGACCCAGTACTTC.

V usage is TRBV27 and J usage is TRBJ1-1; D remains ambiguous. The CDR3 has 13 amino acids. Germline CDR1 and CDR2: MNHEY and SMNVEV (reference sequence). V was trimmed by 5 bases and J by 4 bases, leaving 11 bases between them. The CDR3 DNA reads TGTGCCAGCAGTCGCAAGGTAGGCACTGAAGCTTTCTTT. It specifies CASSRKVGTEAFF.

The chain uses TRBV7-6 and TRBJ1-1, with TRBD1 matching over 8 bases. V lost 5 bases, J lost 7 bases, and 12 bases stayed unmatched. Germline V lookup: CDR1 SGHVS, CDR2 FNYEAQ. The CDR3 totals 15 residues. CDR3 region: CASSPIPYRGGEAFF. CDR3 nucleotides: TGTGCCAGCAGCCCAATCCCTTACAGGGGGGGTGAAGCTTTCTTT.

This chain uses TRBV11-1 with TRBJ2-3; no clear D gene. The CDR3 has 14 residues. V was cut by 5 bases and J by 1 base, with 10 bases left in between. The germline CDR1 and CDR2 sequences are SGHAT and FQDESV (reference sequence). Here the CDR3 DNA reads TGTGCCAGCAGCCCCGTGACCCGCACAGATACGCAGTATTTT. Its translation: CASSPVTRTDTQYF.

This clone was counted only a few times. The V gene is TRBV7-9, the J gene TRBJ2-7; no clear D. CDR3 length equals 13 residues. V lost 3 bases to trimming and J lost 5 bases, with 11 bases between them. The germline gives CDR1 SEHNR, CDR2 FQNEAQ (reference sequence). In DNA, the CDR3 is TGTGCCAGCAGCTTTGGCGGAAACCACGAGCAGTACTTC. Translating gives CASSFGGNHEQYF.

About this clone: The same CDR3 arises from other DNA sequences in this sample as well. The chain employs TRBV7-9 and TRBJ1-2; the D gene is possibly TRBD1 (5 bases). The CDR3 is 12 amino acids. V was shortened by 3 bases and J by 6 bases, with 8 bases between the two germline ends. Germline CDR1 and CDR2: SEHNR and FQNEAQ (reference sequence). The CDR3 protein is CASSFSGDGYTF. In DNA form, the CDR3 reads TGTGCCAGCAGCTTTTCGGGGGATGGCTACACCTTC.

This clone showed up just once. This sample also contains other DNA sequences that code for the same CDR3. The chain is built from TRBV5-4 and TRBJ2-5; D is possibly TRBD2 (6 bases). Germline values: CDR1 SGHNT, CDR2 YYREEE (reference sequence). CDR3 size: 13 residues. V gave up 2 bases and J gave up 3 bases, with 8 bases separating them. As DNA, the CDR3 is TGTGCCAGCAGCTTTACGGGGGAAGAGACCCAGTACTTC. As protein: CASSFTGEETQYF. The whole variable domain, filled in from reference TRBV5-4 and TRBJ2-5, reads ETGVTQSPTHLIKTRGQQVTLRCSSQSGHNTVSWYQQALGQGPQFIFQYYREEENGRGNFPPRFSGLQFPNYSSELNVNALELDDSALYLCASSFTGEETQYFGPGTRLLVL.

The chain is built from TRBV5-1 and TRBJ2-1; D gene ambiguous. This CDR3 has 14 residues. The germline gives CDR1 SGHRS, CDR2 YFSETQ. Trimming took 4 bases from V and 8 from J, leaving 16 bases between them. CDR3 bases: TGCGCCAGCAGCCTCAAGCCCCCTGGGGATGAGCAGTTCTTC. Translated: CASSLKPPGDEQFF.

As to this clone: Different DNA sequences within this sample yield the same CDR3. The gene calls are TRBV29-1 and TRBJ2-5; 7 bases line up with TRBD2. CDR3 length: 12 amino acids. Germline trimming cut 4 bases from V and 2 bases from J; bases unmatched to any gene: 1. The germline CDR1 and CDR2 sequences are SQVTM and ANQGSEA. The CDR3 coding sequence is TGCAGCGTTGCTAGCGGACAAGAGACCCAGTACTTC. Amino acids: CSVASGQETQYF.

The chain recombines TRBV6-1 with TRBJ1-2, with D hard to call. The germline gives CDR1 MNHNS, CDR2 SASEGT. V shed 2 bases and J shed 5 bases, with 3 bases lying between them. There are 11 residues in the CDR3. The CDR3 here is CASSEYYGYTF. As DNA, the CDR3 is TGTGCCAGCAGTGAATATTATGGCTACACCTTC.

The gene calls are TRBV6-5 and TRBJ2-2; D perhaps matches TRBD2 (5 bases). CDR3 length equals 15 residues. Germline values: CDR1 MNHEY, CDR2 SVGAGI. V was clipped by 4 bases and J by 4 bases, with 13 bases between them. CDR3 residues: CASSSRTGITGELFF. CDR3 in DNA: TGTGCCAGCAGTTCCCGGACGGGGATCACCGGGGAGCTGTTTTTT.

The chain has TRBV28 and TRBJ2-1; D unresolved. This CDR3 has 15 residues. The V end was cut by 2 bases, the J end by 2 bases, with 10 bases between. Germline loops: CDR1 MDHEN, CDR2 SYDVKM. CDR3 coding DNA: TGTGCCAGCAGTTTAGCGGTGGGGACCTACAATGAGCAGTTCTTC. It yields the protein CASSLAVGTYNEQFF. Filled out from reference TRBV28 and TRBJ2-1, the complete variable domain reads DVKVTQSSRYLVKRTGEKVFLECVQDMDHENMFWYRQDPGLGLRLIYFSYDVKMKEKGDIPEGYSVSREKKERFSLILESASTNQTSMYLCASSLAVGTYNEQFFGPGTRLTVL.

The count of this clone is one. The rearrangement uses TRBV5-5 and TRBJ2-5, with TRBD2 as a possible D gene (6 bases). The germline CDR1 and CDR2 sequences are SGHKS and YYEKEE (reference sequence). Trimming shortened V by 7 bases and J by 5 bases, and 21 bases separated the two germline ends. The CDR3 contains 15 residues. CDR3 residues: CASASVGGVYETQYF. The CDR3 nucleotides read TGTGCCAGCGCGTCCGTTGGAGGGGTGTACGAGACCCAGTACTTC.

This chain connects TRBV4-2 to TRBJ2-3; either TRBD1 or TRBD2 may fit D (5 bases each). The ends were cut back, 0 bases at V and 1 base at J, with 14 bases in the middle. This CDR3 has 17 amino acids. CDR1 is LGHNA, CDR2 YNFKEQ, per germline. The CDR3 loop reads CASSQEGSGARTDTQYF. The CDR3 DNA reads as TGTGCCAGCAGCCAAGAGGGGTCCGGGGCTCGCACAGATACGCAGTATTTT.

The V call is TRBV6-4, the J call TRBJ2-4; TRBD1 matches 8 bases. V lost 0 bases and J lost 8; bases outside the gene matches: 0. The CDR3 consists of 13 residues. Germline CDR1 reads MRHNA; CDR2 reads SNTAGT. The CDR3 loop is CASSDSDRDIQYF. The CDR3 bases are TGTGCCAGCAGTGACTCGGACAGGGACATTCAGTACTTC.

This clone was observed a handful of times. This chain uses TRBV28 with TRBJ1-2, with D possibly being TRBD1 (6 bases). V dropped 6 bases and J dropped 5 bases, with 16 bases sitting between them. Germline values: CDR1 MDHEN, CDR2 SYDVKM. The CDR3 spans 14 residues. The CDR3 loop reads CASRPNRQAYGYTF. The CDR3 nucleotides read TGTGCCAGCAGGCCCAATAGACAGGCATATGGCTACACCTTC.

The CDR3 nucleotides read TGTGCCAGCAGCTTTGGGGGTGGCCAGCCCCAGCATTTT. Translating it yields CASSFGGGQPQHF. The rearrangement uses TRBV7-8 and TRBJ1-5; TRBD1 might be the D (5 bases). V lost 3 bases and J 7 bases, leaving 10 bases between the germline ends. The CDR3 has 13 residues. Germline V gives CDR1 SGHVS, CDR2 FQNEAQ.